The 2 T cell receptor beta chains presented below share a single source sample, sequenced in a study of blood T cell repertoires in COVID-19. Sequencing used immunoSEQ multiplex PCR; TCRdb keeps in-frame clones, though not all of them. The repertoire has about 270,000 clones, roughly 90% of them found once; the top ten carry about 12%. The material sequenced was peripheral blood. The receptors were sampled from a woman aged 25 to 45 with COVID-19, enrolled during active disease.

V gene TRBV2 combines with J gene TRBJ2-4, with D possibly TRBD2 on 5 matching bases. The length of the CDR3 is 13 residues. Germline V gene sequence: CDR1 SNHLY, CDR2 FYNNEI. Trimming took 8 bases from V and 2 from J, leaving 10 bases between them. In DNA, the CDR3 is TGTGCCAGCCTCTCGGGATCCAAAAACATTCAGTACTTC. Protein: CASLSGSKNIQYF. The complete variable domain, with remaining parts taken from reference TRBV2 and TRBJ2-4, reads EPEVTQTPSHQVTQMGQEVILRCVPISNHLYFYWYRQILGQKVEFLVSFYNNEISEKSEIFDDQFSVERPDGSNFTLKIRSTKLEDSAMYFCASLSGSKNIQYFGAGTRLSVL.

CDR3 protein: CASSSRVTETQYF. CDR3 DNA: TGTGCCAGCAGCTCCAGGGTAACTGAGACCCAGTACTTC. The chain joins TRBV28 to TRBJ2-5; D may be TRBD1 (5 bases). From germline, CDR1 is MDHEN and CDR2 SYDVKM. Trimming cost V 6 bases and J 5 bases, with 13 bases left between them. The CDR3 is 13 amino acids.